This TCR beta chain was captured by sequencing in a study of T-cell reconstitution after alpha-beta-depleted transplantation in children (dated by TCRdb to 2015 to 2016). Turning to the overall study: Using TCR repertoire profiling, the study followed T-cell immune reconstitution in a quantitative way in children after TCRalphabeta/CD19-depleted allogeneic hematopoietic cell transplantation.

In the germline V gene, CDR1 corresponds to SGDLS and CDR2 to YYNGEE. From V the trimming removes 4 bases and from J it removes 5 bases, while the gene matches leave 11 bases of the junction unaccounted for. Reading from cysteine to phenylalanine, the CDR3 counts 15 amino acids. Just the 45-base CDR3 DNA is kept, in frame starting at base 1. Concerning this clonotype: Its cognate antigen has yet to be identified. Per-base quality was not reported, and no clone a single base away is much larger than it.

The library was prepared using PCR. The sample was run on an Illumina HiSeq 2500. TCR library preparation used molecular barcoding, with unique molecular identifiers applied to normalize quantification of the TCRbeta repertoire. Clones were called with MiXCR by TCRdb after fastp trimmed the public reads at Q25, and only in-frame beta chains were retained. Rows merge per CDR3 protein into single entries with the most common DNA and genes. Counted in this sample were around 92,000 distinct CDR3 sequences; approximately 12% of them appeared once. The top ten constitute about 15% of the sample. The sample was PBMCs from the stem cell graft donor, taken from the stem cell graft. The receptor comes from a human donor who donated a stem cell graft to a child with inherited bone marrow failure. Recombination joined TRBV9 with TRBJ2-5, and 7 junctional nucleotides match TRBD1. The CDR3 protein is CASSPRQGQMETQYF. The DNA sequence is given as TGTGCCAGCAGCCCCCGACAGGGTCAAATGGAGACCCAGTACTTC.